Listed below are T cell receptor beta chains from one sample, sequenced in a study of blood T cell repertoires in COVID-19. Assay used: immunoSEQ multiplex PCR; TCRdb lists only in-frame clones, some missing. Of roughly 190,000 clones listed, 80% are singletons. Sample: peripheral blood. The receptors derive from a man aged 60 to 69 with acute or convalescent COVID-19. CDR3s include the opening cysteine and the closing phenylalanine or tryptophan. The D gene is left open where the match is weak. Only some rows state a clone size, as once, few, many or a class for expanded clones.

d_call	v_call	clone_size	j_call	cdr3_nt	cdr3_aa
.	TRBV10-3	few	TRBJ1-3	TGTGCCAGCGGCCGCGACTCTGGAAACACCATATATTTT	CASGRDSGNTIYF
.	TRBV6-5	.	TRBJ2-7	TGTGCCAGCAGTAGGGGTAGCGGCTCCTACGAGCAGTACTTC	CASSRGSGSYEQYF
.	TRBV6-6	.	TRBJ1-6	TGTGCCAGCAGTTCTCAGGGTTCTGATAATTCACCCCTCCACTTT	CASSSQGSDNSPLHF
TRBD1	TRBV15	.	TRBJ1-2	TGTGCCACCAGCAGAGATCCAGGGGGGTATGGCTACACCTTC	CATSRDPGGYGYTF
.	TRBV19	.	TRBJ1-5	TGTGCCAGTAGTATTCTGGCGGCGAATCAGCCCCAGCATTTT	CASSILAANQPQHF
.	TRBV30	few	TRBJ2-7	TGTGCCTGGGATAGCTCCTACGAGCAGTACTTC	CAWDSSYEQYF
.	TRBV5-1	.	TRBJ1-6	TGCGCCAGCAGCTTTAACACCCAGGGATCTGGGTCACCCCTCCACTTT	CASSFNTQGSGSPLHF
TRBD1	TRBV7-3	.	TRBJ1-2	TGTGCCAGCAGCCCTACAGGGGTTTCAGGCTACACCTTC	CASSPTGVSGYTF
.	TRBV10-3	.	TRBJ1-1	TGTGCCATCACCCTGGGGGGTCGGAATGAAGCTTTCTTT	CAITLGGRNEAFF
.	TRBV12-3/TRBV12-4	once	TRBJ1-2	TGTGCCAGCAGACGGGAGACTAACTATGGCTACACCTTC	CASRRETNYGYTF
TRBD2	TRBV27	once	TRBJ2-5	TGTGCCAGCAGCCCGGGACTAGCGGGGCGGCTTGGAGAGACCCAGTACTTC	CASSPGLAGRLGETQYF
.	TRBV24-1	.	TRBJ2-7	TGTGCCACCAGTGAAAATAACTACGAGCAGTACTTC	CATSENNYEQYF
.	TRBV3-1/TRBV3-2	.	TRBJ1-5	TGTGCCAGCAGCCAAGATCCACAGCCCCAGCATTTT	CASSQDPQPQHF
.	TRBV5-5	.	TRBJ1-5	TGTGCCAGCAGTGGAAGGGGCGGTCTCCCTAATCAGCCCCAGCATTTT	CASSGRGGLPNQPQHF
.	TRBV12-1	.	TRBJ1-5	TGTGCCAGCAGCTTTTGCTGTGGGACACCTAATCAGCCCCAGCATTTT	CASSFCCGTPNQPQHF
TRBD1	TRBV20-1	.	TRBJ1-2	TGCAGTGCTAGTCCTGGACAGGTCTTAAGTGGCTACACCTTC	CSASPGQVLSGYTF
.	TRBV9	.	TRBJ2-1	TGTGCCAGCAGCCCCCGTCGGTCGTCAAGGGGTGAGCAGTTCTTC	CASSPRRSSRGEQFF
.	TRBV21-1	.	TRBJ1-5	TGTGCCAGCAGCAAGGAGGATCAGCCCCAGCATTTT	CASSKEDQPQHF
TRBD1	TRBV3-1/TRBV3-2	.	TRBJ1-2	TGTGCCAGCAGCCAAGACGGACAGGGATTGAATGGCTACACCTTC	CASSQDGQGLNGYTF
.	TRBV21-1	.	TRBJ2-7	TGTGCCAGCATCGATAGCGGGAGGACCCCCTACGAGCAGTACTTC	CASIDSGRTPYEQYF
.	TRBV5-4	once	TRBJ2-7	TGTGCCAGCAGCTTTGACGGGGGCTCCTACGAGCAGTACTTC	CASSFDGGSYEQYF
.	TRBV4-2	.	TRBJ1-3	TGTGCCAGCAGCCAGAATCCAGGGGTCTCTGGAAACACCATATATTTT	CASSQNPGVSGNTIYF
TRBD1	TRBV29-1	.	TRBJ2-1	TGCAGCGCTAGCCCAGGGGGCAATGAGCAGTTCTTC	CSASPGGNEQFF
TRBD1	TRBV29-1	.	TRBJ2-7	TGCAGCGCAAGGGACAGGCGGCACTACGAGCAGTACTTC	CSARDRRHYEQYF
.	TRBV12-2	once	TRBJ2-3	TGTGCAAGTCGCCCCGGACTAGCGGGAGGGTTCACAGATACGCAGTATTTT	CASRPGLAGGFTDTQYF
TRBD1	TRBV7-2	.	TRBJ2-3	TGTGCCAGCAGTTTTCCGGGACAGGGGTGGTATTTT	CASSFPGQGWYF
.	TRBV2	.	TRBJ2-6	TGTGCCAGTAAACAAGACTCTGGGGCCAACGTCCTGACTTTC	CASKQDSGANVLTF
.	TRBV19	.	TRBJ2-1	TGTGCCAGTAGTTCCAGGACAGAAGAGTCCTACAATGAGCAGTTCTTC	CASSSRTEESYNEQFF
TRBD1	TRBV9	.	TRBJ1-1	TGTGCCAGCACCAGGGACAGAATTAACACTGAAGCTTTCTTT	CASTRDRINTEAFF
TRBD1	TRBV10-3	.	TRBJ1-6	TGTGCCATCAGTGACGCGGGACAGGGCCGTAATTCACCCCTCCACTTT	CAISDAGQGRNSPLHF
TRBD1	TRBV11-3	.	TRBJ1-6	TGTGCCAGCAGCTTACCGAGATGGCGGACAGGGTCTCTTTCACCCCTCCACTTT	CASSLPRWRTGSLSPLHF
.	TRBV10-3	.	TRBJ1-1	TGTGCCATCAGTGAGTCAGGAGGGGCAAGAGCTTTCTTT	CAISESGGARAFF
.	TRBV6-6	.	TRBJ2-4	TGTGCCAGCGGAAACAGGGATACAAACATTCAGTACTTC	CASGNRDTNIQYF
.	TRBV19	.	TRBJ2-1	TGTGCCAGTAGTTCGGACAGGGAGGGGTTTGAGCAGTTCTTC	CASSSDREGFEQFF
TRBD2	TRBV7-9	.	TRBJ2-1	TGTGCCAGCAGCTTTTCCGGGGGGAAGCAGTTCTTC	CASSFSGGKQFF
.	TRBV30	.	TRBJ1-5	TGTGCCTGGGGCAATTGGGCGAATCAGCCCCAGCATTTT	CAWGNWANQPQHF
.	TRBV5-4	many	TRBJ1-6	TGTGCCAGCAGCTTGGACAGGGTTAATTCACCCCTCCACTTT	CASSLDRVNSPLHF